One sample yielded the 20 T cell receptor beta chains listed below, sequenced in a study of PD-1 blockade in classical Hodgkin lymphoma. Some clones are missing from TCRdb's copy, which holds only in-frame ones; the method was immunoSEQ multiplex PCR. This sample has 25,000 to 35,000 clones, with 85% found just once. After autologous stem cell transplantation all patients relapsed, and prior brentuximab vedotin exposure differed between cohorts. The authors purified CD4+ T cells from thawed PBMCs by magnetic negative selection. The source material was CD4+ T cells from blood, sampled at baseline. The source is a human donor with classical Hodgkin lymphoma.

In DNA, the CDR3 is TGTGCCTGGCCCAGGGAATACTTTTCTGAAGCTTTCTTT. Translated, it gives CAWPREYFSEAFF. This chain uses TRBV30 with TRBJ1-1; maybe TRBD1 (5 bases). Germline CDR1 and CDR2: GTSNPN and SVGIG (reference sequence). The CDR3 is 13 amino acids. V was clipped by 5 bases and J by 6 bases, with 16 bases between them.

The rearrangement uses TRBV19 and TRBJ2-7; 8 bases are shared with TRBD2. The germline gives CDR1 LNHDA, CDR2 SQIVND (reference sequence). The CDR3 has 13 residues. The ends lost 7 bases at V and 7 bases at J; junction bases unmatched: 9. The chain's CDR3 is CASKEGIAGEQYF. The CDR3 nucleotides read TGTGCCAGTAAGGAGGGAATAGCGGGGGAGCAGTACTTC.

The chain joins TRBV11-2 to TRBJ2-2; 13 bases match TRBD2. The CDR3 consists of 17 residues. CDR1 is SGHAT, CDR2 FQNNGV, per germline. V lost 10 bases to trimming and J lost 6 bases; unmatched junction nucleotides: 14. CDR3 residues: CATLPGLAGVKSGELFF. The CDR3 DNA follows: TGTGCCACCCTGCCCGGACTAGCGGGAGTTAAGTCCGGGGAGCTGTTTTTT.

The chain has TRBV18 and TRBJ2-7; D is ambiguous. Germline V gene lookup returns CDR1 KGHSH and CDR2 LQKENI. The V and J ends lost 3 bases and 2 bases respectively, with 8 bases between them. CDR3 length equals 13 residues. The DNA for the CDR3 is TGTGCCAGCTCACCGGCCGAAACCTACGAGCAGTACTTC. Translated: CASSPAETYEQYF.

A few counts support this clone. V usage is TRBV9 and J usage is TRBJ1-5; D perhaps matches TRBD1 (5 bases). The CDR3 consists of 15 residues. The V end was cut by 5 bases, the J end by 3 bases, with 15 bases between. Germline V gene lookup returns CDR1 SGDLS and CDR2 YYNGEE. CDR3 sequence (DNA): TGTGCCAGCAGTGCCTCCGGGGGGAACAATCAGCCCCAGCATTTT. This gives the protein CASSASGGNNQPQHF.

CDR3 protein: CASSTQGGGSYEQYF. DNA for the CDR3: TGTGCCAGTAGTACACAGGGAGGGGGCTCCTACGAGCAGTACTTC. V usage is TRBV19 and J usage is TRBJ2-7, with a possible D match to TRBD2 (7 bases). The CDR3 spans 15 residues. V lost 4 bases and J 0 bases, leaving 13 bases between the germline ends. Germline CDR1 LNHDA, CDR2 SQIVND (reference sequence). Full variable domain (missing parts from reference TRBV19 and TRBJ2-7): DGGITQSPKYLFRKEGQNVTLSCEQNLNHDAMYWYRQDPGQGLRLIYYSQIVNDFQKGDIAEGYSVSREKKESFPLTVTSAQKNPTAFYLCASSTQGGGSYEQYFGPGTRLTVT.

The chain recombines TRBV19 with TRBJ1-3; no clear D gene. There are 14 residues in the CDR3. Per germline, CDR1 LNHDA and CDR2 SQIVND (reference sequence). V was cut by 3 bases and J by 0 bases, with 6 bases left in between. The CDR3: CASSIATSGNTIYF. CDR3 DNA: TGTGCCAGTAGTATCGCGACCTCTGGAAACACCATATATTTT.

V gene TRBV6-5 combines with J gene TRBJ2-7; tentative D call: TRBD2 (6 bases). Looked up from germline, CDR1 is MNHEY and CDR2 is SVGAGI. The V gene lost 7 bases and the J gene lost 6 bases, with 13 bases spanning the gap. The CDR3 loop spans 12 amino acids. The CDR3 bases are TGTGCCAGCACGGGACTTTTTCTCGAGCAGTACTTC. Translating gives CASTGLFLEQYF.

The V gene is TRBV5-1, the J gene TRBJ1-3; maybe TRBD1 (5 bases). CDR3 size: 14 residues. Trimming removed 4 bases at V and 8 bases at J, with 16 bases between. Germline V gene data show CDR1 as SGHRS and CDR2 as YFSETQ. CDR3 amino acids: CASSPDGREDTIYF. In nucleotides, the CDR3 is TGCGCCAGCAGCCCGGACGGCAGGGAAGACACCATATATTTT.

The CDR3 region is CASSLLDTQYF. The CDR3 DNA reads TGTGCCAGCAGTTTATTGGATACGCAGTATTTT. The chain employs TRBV28 and TRBJ2-3; D gene ambiguous. The length of the CDR3 is 11 residues. Germline V gene data show CDR1 as MDHEN and CDR2 as SYDVKM. V was pared by 1 base and J by 6 bases, with 2 bases between.

This clone was detected only a few times. The gene calls are TRBV14 and TRBJ2-1; D is possibly TRBD2 (5 bases). Germline V gives CDR1 SGHDN, CDR2 FVKESK. This CDR3 comprises 12 residues. The germline V and J ends were trimmed by 0 bases and 15 bases, with 12 bases remaining between them. The CDR3 spells CASSQDGRGPFF. The CDR3 DNA reads as TGTGCCAGCAGCCAAGATGGGAGAGGGCCGTTCTTC.

The chain combines TRBV11-2 with TRBJ2-3, with no clear D. Germline CDR1 and CDR2: SGHAT and FQNNGV. The CDR3 is 13 amino acids. Trimming took off 0 bases at V and 6 bases at J, with 7 bases between the two ends. CDR3 loop: CASSLDHGDTQYF. CDR3 DNA: TGTGCCAGCAGCTTAGATCACGGGGATACGCAGTATTTT.

The J gene is TRBJ1-1, the V gene TRBV5-4; D is unclear. V was trimmed by 0 bases and J by 4 bases, leaving 7 bases between them. This CDR3 contains 13 residues. The V gene's germline CDR1 is SGHNT and CDR2 YYREEE (reference sequence). The CDR3 protein is CASSLGRGTEAFF. In DNA, the CDR3 is TGTGCCAGCAGCTTGGGTCGGGGCACTGAAGCTTTCTTT.

CDR3 protein: CAWSVGQPYEQYF. CDR3 nucleotide sequence: TGTGCCTGGAGTGTGGGACAGCCCTACGAGCAGTACTTC. V is TRBV30 and J is TRBJ2-7; 7 bases map to TRBD1. Germline V gene sequence: CDR1 GTSNPN, CDR2 SVGIG (reference sequence). This CDR3 comprises 13 residues. After removal of 0 bases from V and 2 bases from J, the junction contained 1 base not matched to a gene.

The chain combines TRBV6-1 with TRBJ2-4; 11 bases are a match to TRBD2. The V gene's germline CDR1 is MNHNS and CDR2 SASEGT. V shed 0 bases and J 9 bases; nucleotides not matched to a gene: 13. The CDR3 has 18 amino acids. The CDR3 region is CASSEAPGVAGGPSIQYF. The CDR3 DNA reads as TGTGCCAGCAGTGAAGCCCCGGGGGTAGCGGGAGGGCCGAGCATTCAGTACTTC.

The chain has TRBV7-9 and TRBJ2-7; weak D call: TRBD1 (6 bases). Germline values: CDR1 SEHNR, CDR2 FQNEAQ (reference sequence). Trimming took 3 bases from V and 0 from J, leaving 15 bases between them. This CDR3 has 16 amino acids. The CDR3 is CASSFRQDPSSYEQYF. The CDR3 nucleotides are TGTGCCAGCAGCTTTCGACAGGACCCGAGCTCCTACGAGCAGTACTTC.

As to this clone: The sample holds other DNA sequences that translate to the same CDR3. V and J are TRBV6-1 and TRBJ1-2, with D tentatively TRBD1 (6 bases). In germline, CDR1 is MNHNS, CDR2 SASEGT. Trimming stripped 4 bases from V and 3 bases from J, with 15 bases between. This CDR3 is 15 amino acids long. CDR3 DNA sequence: TGTGCCAGCAGTGTCCGGACAGAACTAGACTATGGCTACACCTTC. It codes for CASSVRTELDYGYTF.

The chain has TRBV2 and TRBJ2-3; 12 positions match TRBD2. Germline CDR1 SNHLY, CDR2 FYNNEI. Trimming cost V 7 bases and J 3 bases; bases outside gene matches: 5. The CDR3 is 15 amino acids. The CDR3 is CASKTSGRTTDTQYF. DNA for the CDR3: TGTGCCAGCAAAACTAGCGGGAGGACTACAGATACGCAGTATTTT.

This chain links TRBV6-6 with TRBJ2-7, with a weak D call TRBD2 (6 bases). This CDR3 is 14 amino acids long. Looked up from germline, CDR1 is MNHNY and CDR2 is SVGAGI (reference sequence). The ends were cut back, 2 bases at V and 7 bases at J, with 15 bases in the middle. The CDR3 loop reads CASSYGRGTEEQYF. As DNA, the CDR3 is TGTGCCAGCAGTTACGGTAGAGGGACTGAAGAGCAGTACTTC.

This chain links TRBV18 with TRBJ1-6; D remains unclear. From germline, CDR1 is KGHSH and CDR2 LQKENI. V was pared by 4 bases and J by 7 bases, with 5 bases between. The CDR3 runs 12 residues. CDR3 residues: CASSQGNSPLHF. In DNA form, the CDR3 reads TGTGCCAGCTCACAGGGCAATTCACCCCTCCACTTT.